This TCR beta chain was captured in a study of cytomegalovirus exposure and HLA in healthy donors. Whole-study findings and limits: Among donors in an Asian-associated ancestry cluster, a later analysis reportedly found fewer N-insertions than the roughly 610-donor mean.

Both 60 Vbeta primers and 13 Jbeta primers went into the PCR. The assay was immunoSEQ multiplex PCR, and TCRdb's table has in-frame clones only and misses some. Among 200,000 to 300,000 clones, about 80% were seen once, and the ten largest hold 8%. This clone has only a few counts. The antigen is not known. Germline CDR1 MDHEN, CDR2 SYDVKM. J lost 6 bases, V lost 6 bases, and 8 bases had no gene match. The CDR3 is made up of 15 amino acids. The chain recombines TRBV28 with TRBJ2-1; 10 positions match TRBD1. Input material: PBMCs. The receptor comes from a woman aged 55 to 70 in good health and CMV-seropositive. CDR3 loop: CASRTGTGAPNEQFF. The CDR3 DNA follows: TGTGCCAGCAGAACCGGGACAGGGGCCCCCAATGAGCAGTTCTTC. The variable domain in full, completed from reference TRBV28 and TRBJ2-1, reads DVKVTQSSRYLVKRTGEKVFLECVQDMDHENMFWYRQDPGLGLRLIYFSYDVKMKEKGDIPEGYSVSREKKERFSLILESASTNQTSMYLCASRTGTGAPNEQFFGPGTRLTVL.